This T cell receptor (beta chain) was identified in a study of T cells in Graves' hyperthyroidism and ophthalmopathy. Study in general: Peripheral blood draws took place at initial diagnosis, ahead of any treatment.

RNA transcripts gave rise to amplified TCR beta CDR3 regions. TCR CDR3 regions were first amplified by RT-PCR with HTBI primers. TCRdb called the multiplex PCR reads again in MiXCR, with one record for every CDR3 protein. The sample has roughly 290,000 distinct CDR3 sequences; around 15% are singletons. General study results and limits: Most thyroid-expanded clonotypes above 0.001 were also found in blood.

This clonotype was seen only a few times. What it binds is not known. The CDR3 runs to 16 residues. Per the germline V gene, CDR1 is SEHNR and CDR2 is FQNEAQ (reference sequence). V lost 5 bases to trimming and J lost 0 bases; unmatched junction nucleotides: 5. Uncontrolled infection, other autoimmune disease, pregnancy or lactation barred patients from enrollment. Isolation of PBMCs was performed on 10 ml fresh peripheral blood. This chain connects TRBV7-9 to TRBJ2-2, with 8 bases aligning to TRBD1. This sequence originates from a woman aged 35 to 49 with Graves' hyperthyroidism. The sequenced sample consisted of blood. CDR3 sequence: CASSPRDRTNTGELFF. CDR3 bases: TGTGCCAGCAGCCCCCGGGACAGGACGAACACCGGGGAGCTGTTTTTT.